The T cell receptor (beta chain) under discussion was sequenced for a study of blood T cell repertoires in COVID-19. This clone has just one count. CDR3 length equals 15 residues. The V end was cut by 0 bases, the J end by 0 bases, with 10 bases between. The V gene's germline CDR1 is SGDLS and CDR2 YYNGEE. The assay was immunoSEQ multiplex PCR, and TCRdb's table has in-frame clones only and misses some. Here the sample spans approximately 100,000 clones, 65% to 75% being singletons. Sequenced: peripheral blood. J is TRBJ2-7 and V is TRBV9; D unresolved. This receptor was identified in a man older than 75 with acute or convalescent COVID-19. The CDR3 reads CASSVGSSHSYEQYF. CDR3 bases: TGTGCCAGCAGCGTAGGTAGCAGCCACTCCTACGAGCAGTACTTC.